This T cell receptor beta chain was recovered during a study of radiotherapy plus CTLA-4 blockade in lung cancer. Findings and limits, study-wide: Some TCR clones had been derived from tumors. These clones expanded in peripheral blood after radiotherapy plus ipilimumab.

Alongside CTLA-4 blockade with ipilimumab, patients with chemo-refractory metastatic non-small-cell lung cancer received focal radiation. Between the trimmed V and J ends, which lost 6 bases and 0 bases, there was a span of 18 bases. CDR1 is MDHEN, CDR2 SYDVKM, per germline. The CDR3 totals 16 residues. On this clone itself: The antigen remains undetermined.

TCRdb's table, derived via immunoSEQ multiplex PCR, lists solely in-frame clones and lacks some. The table shows approximately 52,000 clones, with 77% occurring only once. This sequence was found in a human donor with non-small cell lung cancer whose response to radiotherapy plus ipilimumab could not be evaluated. The rearrangement joins TRBV28 to TRBJ2-7; the D is unclear. Specimen: peripheral blood, collected from a patient treated with radiotherapy plus ipilimumab. The CDR3 DNA is TGTGCCAGCAGAACCGTCTTCAACACAATCTCCTACGAGCAGTACTTC. Its translation: CASRTVFNTISYEQYF.